This TCR beta chain was identified in a study of shared T cell receptors in the human thymus (dated by TCRdb to about 2021). About the investigation overall: The study examined how self-reactive, shared T-cell receptor alpha chains are generated in the human thymus.

This clone was observed a few times. Its antigen specificity is not known. One base away there is no much larger clone; base qualities are not given. Preparation of the library involved the immunoSEQ multiplex PCR assay. TCRdb obtained this table from immuneACCESS and retained in-frame rearrangements with V and J assigned. These tables miss some clones; where compared with another copy, unresolved V genes account for less than half of the shortfall, and the remainder is unexplained. Counted in this sample were hundreds of thousands of clones; approximately 80% of them appeared once. Around 0.012% of the sample belongs to the ten largest clones. The CDR3 sequence holds 14 residues, the cysteine and phenylalanine included. Only the CDR3 portion is preserved as DNA: 42 bases, with reading frame beginning at the first base. This sample was shared with a second study, whose subject was human thymus T cells. Taken from the second paper: Immunologically healthy infants undergoing open corrective cardiac surgery for congenital heart defects in Finland were used as donors. Thymus tissue was collected as surgical resects that were removed during corrective cardiac surgery. Both the thymic and the peripheral blood repertoires appeared to show biased V and J gene segment usage. The related research found that thymic TCR repertoires overlapped highly between unrelated individuals. TCR alpha and beta repertoires from roughly eight infant thymus samples and a few related peripheral blood samples were characterized in the study. Donor ages ranging from about 6 to 244 days were recorded, and 5 or 6 male and two female infants were included in the cohort. Thymocytes were mechanically released from the tissue and were stored as pellets of about 10-30 million cells at -70 degrees C. A QIAsymphony instrument was used to extract genomic DNA from the frozen cell pellets. The immunoSEQ multiplex PCR assay was used to amplify the TCRB and TCRAD loci from a standardized quantity of quality-controlled genomic DNA. The amplicons spanned the V(D)J region and were long enough to cover the CDR3 and allow V and J genes to be identified. The commercial immunoSEQ service was used to sequence amplicons on an Illumina platform. Corrections for primer bias and sequencing errors followed previously described methods, while TCRAD and TCRB definitions were based on the IMGT database. The repertoires were analysed using immunoSEQ Analyzer 3.0 and VDJTools for basic statistics, V/J segment usage, diversity estimates, rarefaction and pairwise overlap. Diversity was estimated using the Chao1, ChaoE, Efron-Thisted, Shannon and inverse Simpson indices, and was also estimated on datasets down-sampled to the size of the smallest sample. For repertoire overlap, CDR3 nucleotide sequence, V gene and J gene had to match strictly, and clustering was done by Jaccard-based multidimensional scaling. Thymus samples yielded on average about 810,000 unique TCRB clonotypes, compared with roughly 80,000 from blood samples.

Recombination connected TRBV12-1 to TRBJ2-1; TRBD2 was called by the table and not checked on the DNA. TRBV12-1 represents a pseudogene. The receptor comes from a boy in the first two years of life with a congenital heart defect. Donor details come from another sample of the same person, matched by shared clones. Sequenced: thymocytes. CDR3 protein: CASSRPGSGWEQFF. The sequenced DNA: TGTGCCAGCAGCCGTCCCGGGTCGGGATGGGAGCAGTTCTTC.